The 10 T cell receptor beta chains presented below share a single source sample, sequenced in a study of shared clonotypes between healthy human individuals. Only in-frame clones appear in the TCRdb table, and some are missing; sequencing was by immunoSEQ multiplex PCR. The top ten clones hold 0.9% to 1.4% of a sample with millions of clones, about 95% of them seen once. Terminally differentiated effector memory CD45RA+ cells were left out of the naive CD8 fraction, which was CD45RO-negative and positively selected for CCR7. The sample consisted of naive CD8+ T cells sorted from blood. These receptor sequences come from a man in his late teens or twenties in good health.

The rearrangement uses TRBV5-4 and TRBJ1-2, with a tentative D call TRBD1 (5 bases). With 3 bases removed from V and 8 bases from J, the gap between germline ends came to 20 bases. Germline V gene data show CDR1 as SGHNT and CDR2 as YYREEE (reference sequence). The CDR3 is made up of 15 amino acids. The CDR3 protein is CASSWGSDSLGGYTF. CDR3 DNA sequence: TGTGCCAGCAGCTGGGGGTCAGACTCCCTGGGAGGCTACACCTTC. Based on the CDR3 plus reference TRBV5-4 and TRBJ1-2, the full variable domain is ETGVTQSPTHLIKTRGQQVTLRCSSQSGHNTVSWYQQALGQGPQFIFQYYREEENGRGNFPPRFSGLQFPNYSSELNVNALELDDSALYLCASSWGSDSLGGYTFGSGTRLTVV.

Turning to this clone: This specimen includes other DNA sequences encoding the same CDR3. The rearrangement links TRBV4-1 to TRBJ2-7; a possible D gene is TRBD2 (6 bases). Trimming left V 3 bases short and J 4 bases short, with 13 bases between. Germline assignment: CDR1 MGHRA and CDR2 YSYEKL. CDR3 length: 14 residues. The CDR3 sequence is CASSQDPGTYEQYF. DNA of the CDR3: TGCGCCAGCAGCCAGGACCCGGGGACTTACGAGCAGTACTTC.

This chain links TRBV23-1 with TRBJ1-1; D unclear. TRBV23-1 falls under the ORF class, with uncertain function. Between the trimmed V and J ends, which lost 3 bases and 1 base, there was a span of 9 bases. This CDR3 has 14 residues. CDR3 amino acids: CASSQYVENTEAFF. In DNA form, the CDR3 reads TGCGCCAGCAGTCAGTATGTAGAGAACACTGAAGCTTTCTTT.

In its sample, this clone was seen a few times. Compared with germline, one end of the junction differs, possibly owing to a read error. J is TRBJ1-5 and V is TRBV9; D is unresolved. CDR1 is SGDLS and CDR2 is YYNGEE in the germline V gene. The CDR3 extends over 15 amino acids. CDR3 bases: TGTGCCAACAGCGCCGGAGGGCTCCTCAATCAGCCCCAGCATTTT. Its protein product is CANSAGGLLNQPQHF.

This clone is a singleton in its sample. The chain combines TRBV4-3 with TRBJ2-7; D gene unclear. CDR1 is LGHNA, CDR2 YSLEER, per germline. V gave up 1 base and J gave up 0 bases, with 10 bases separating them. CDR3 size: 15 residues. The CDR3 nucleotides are TGCGCCAGCAGCCAAGGTACAGAGAGCTCCTACGAGCAGTACTTC. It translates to CASSQGTESSYEQYF.

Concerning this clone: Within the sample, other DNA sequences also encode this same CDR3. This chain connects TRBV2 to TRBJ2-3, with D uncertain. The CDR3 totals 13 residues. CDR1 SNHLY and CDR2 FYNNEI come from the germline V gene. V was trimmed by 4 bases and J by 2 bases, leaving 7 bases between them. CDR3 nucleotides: TGTGCCAGCAGTGGGGGATCCACAGATACGCAGTATTTT. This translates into CASSGGSTDTQYF. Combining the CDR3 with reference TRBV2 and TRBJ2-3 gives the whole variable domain EPEVTQTPSHQVTQMGQEVILRCVPISNHLYFYWYRQILGQKVEFLVSFYNNEISEKSEIFDDQFSVERPDGSNFTLKIRSTKLEDSAMYFCASSGGSTDTQYFGPGTRLTVL.

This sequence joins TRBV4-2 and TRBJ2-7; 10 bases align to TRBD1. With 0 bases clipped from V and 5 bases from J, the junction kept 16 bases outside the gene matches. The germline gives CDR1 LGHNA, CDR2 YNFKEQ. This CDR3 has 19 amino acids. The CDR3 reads CASSQEGTVLGTGVNEQYF. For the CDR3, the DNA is TGTGCCAGCAGCCAAGAGGGCACGGTCCTTGGGACAGGGGTGAACGAGCAGTACTTC.

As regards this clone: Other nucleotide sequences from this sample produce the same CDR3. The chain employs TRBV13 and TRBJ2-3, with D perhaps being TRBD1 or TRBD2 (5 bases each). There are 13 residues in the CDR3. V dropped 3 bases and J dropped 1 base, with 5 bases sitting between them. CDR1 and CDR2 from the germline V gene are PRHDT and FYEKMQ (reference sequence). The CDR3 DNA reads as TGTGCCAGCAGCTTGGGGGGCACAGATACGCAGTATTTT. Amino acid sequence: CASSLGGTDTQYF.

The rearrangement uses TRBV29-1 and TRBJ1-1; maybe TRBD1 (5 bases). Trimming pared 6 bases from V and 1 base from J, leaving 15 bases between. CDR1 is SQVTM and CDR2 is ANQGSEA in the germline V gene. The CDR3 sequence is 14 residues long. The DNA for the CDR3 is TGCAGCGTCAACTGGGACGACAGGAACACTGAAGCTTTCTTT. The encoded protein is CSVNWDDRNTEAFF.

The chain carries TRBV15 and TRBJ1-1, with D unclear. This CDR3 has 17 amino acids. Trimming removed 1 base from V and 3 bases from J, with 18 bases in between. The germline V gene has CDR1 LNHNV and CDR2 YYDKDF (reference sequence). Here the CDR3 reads CATSRGQVERVDTEAFF. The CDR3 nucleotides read TGTGCCACCAGCAGAGGTCAGGTTGAGAGGGTTGACACTGAAGCTTTCTTT.